Listed below are T cell receptor beta chains from one sample, sequenced in a study of shared clonotypes between healthy human individuals. Generated by immunoSEQ multiplex PCR, the TCRdb table keeps only in-frame clones and is missing some. The data contain around 2.5 million clones, over 85% of them singletons. The sample was naive CD4+ T cells from PBMCs. The source is a man younger than 35 in good health. Some clones in this sample may be carry-over from other donors' samples. Both conserved end residues are part of each CDR3. Fields, in order: D gene, V gene, J gene, clone size, CDR3 protein, CDR3 DNA. D genes are given only for firm matches. Only part of the rows carry a size: once, few, many, or a class if the clone is expanded.

D gene: TRBD2
V gene: TRBV7-9
J gene: TRBJ2-2
clone size: .
CDR3 protein: CASSFLAGVDTGELFF
CDR3 DNA: TGTGCCAGCAGCTTCCTAGCGGGAGTGGACACCGGGGAGCTGTTTTTT

D gene: TRBD1
V gene: TRBV28
J gene: TRBJ2-3
clone size: .
CDR3 protein: CASRPDRDRGLPTDTQYF
CDR3 DNA: TGTGCCAGCAGACCCGACCGGGACAGGGGCCTGCCCACAGATACGCAGTATTTT

D gene: .
V gene: TRBV7-9
J gene: TRBJ1-3
clone size: .
CDR3 protein: CASSDVVLTIYF
CDR3 DNA: TGTGCCAGCAGCGACGTGGTTCTGACCATATATTTT

D gene: .
V gene: TRBV28
J gene: TRBJ2-5
clone size: .
CDR3 protein: CASRRGGQETQYF
CDR3 DNA: TGTGCCAGCAGGCGAGGGGGCCAAGAGACCCAGTACTTC

D gene: .
V gene: TRBV27
J gene: TRBJ1-2
clone size: once
CDR3 protein: CASRPNWGVADYGYTF
CDR3 DNA: TGTGCCAGCAGACCCAACTGGGGGGTCGCGGACTATGGCTACACCTTC

D gene: .
V gene: TRBV28
J gene: TRBJ2-5
clone size: .
CDR3 protein: CASSLLGETQYF
CDR3 DNA: TGTGCCAGCAGTTTGCTCGGGGAGACCCAGTACTTC

D gene: .
V gene: TRBV4-1
J gene: TRBJ2-7
clone size: .
CDR3 protein: CASSRSAGLSYEQYF
CDR3 DNA: TGCGCCAGCAGCCGATCAGCGGGCCTTTCCTACGAGCAGTACTTC

D gene: TRBD1
V gene: TRBV18
J gene: TRBJ1-4
clone size: .
CDR3 protein: CASSPPGQGQGTEKLFF
CDR3 DNA: TGTGCCAGCTCACCACCGGGCCAGGGACAGGGGACTGAAAAACTGTTTTTT

D gene: .
V gene: TRBV7-9
J gene: TRBJ1-1
clone size: .
CDR3 protein: CASSLTGVMNTEAFF
CDR3 DNA: TGTGCCAGCAGTCTTACCGGGGTTATGAACACTGAAGCTTTCTTT

D gene: .
V gene: TRBV7-2
J gene: TRBJ2-5
clone size: .
CDR3 protein: CASSSYETQYF
CDR3 DNA: TGTGCCAGCAGCTCTTATGAGACCCAGTACTTC

D gene: .
V gene: TRBV27
J gene: TRBJ2-7
clone size: .
CDR3 protein: CASSLSSGIEQYF
CDR3 DNA: TGTGCCAGCAGTTTATCATCCGGGATCGAGCAGTACTTC

D gene: .
V gene: TRBV29-1
J gene: TRBJ2-1
clone size: .
CDR3 protein: CSVAHYNEQFF
CDR3 DNA: TGCAGCGTAGCCCATTATAATGAGCAGTTCTTC

D gene: .
V gene: TRBV7-7
J gene: TRBJ2-3
clone size: .
CDR3 protein: CASSLALGTDTQYF
CDR3 DNA: TGTGCCAGCAGCTTAGCGTTGGGCACAGATACGCAGTATTTT

D gene: .
V gene: TRBV5-6
J gene: TRBJ2-2
clone size: once
CDR3 protein: CASSLVRGLVTGELFF
CDR3 DNA: TGTGCCAGCAGCTTGGTGCGGGGGCTGGTCACCGGGGAGCTGTTTTTT

D gene: TRBD2
V gene: TRBV5-4
J gene: TRBJ2-1
clone size: .
CDR3 protein: CASSRGTSGRSSYNEQFF
CDR3 DNA: TGTGCCAGCAGCCGAGGGACTAGCGGGAGGAGCTCCTACAATGAGCAGTTCTTC

D gene: TRBD1
V gene: TRBV6-1
J gene: TRBJ1-5
clone size: once
CDR3 protein: CASSENRGTNQPQHF
CDR3 DNA: TGTGCCAGCAGTGAAAACAGGGGGACCAATCAGCCCCAGCATTTT

D gene: .
V gene: TRBV2
J gene: TRBJ2-1
clone size: once
CDR3 protein: CASHIYSFNEQFF
CDR3 DNA: TGTGCCAGCCACATTTACAGTTTCAATGAGCAGTTCTTC

D gene: .
V gene: TRBV7-9
J gene: TRBJ2-5
clone size: .
CDR3 protein: CASSSLGPVGYAETQYF
CDR3 DNA: TGTGCCAGCAGCTCCCTAGGCCCGGTTGGATATGCGGAGACCCAGTACTTC

D gene: TRBD1
V gene: TRBV2
J gene: TRBJ2-1
clone size: .
CDR3 protein: CASGDSYNEQFF
CDR3 DNA: TGTGCCAGTGGGGACAGCTACAATGAGCAGTTCTTC

D gene: TRBD1
V gene: TRBV5-1
J gene: TRBJ1-4
clone size: .
CDR3 protein: CASSLGQGGEKLFF
CDR3 DNA: TGCGCCAGCAGCCTGGGACAGGGGGGCGAAAAACTGTTTTTT

D gene: .
V gene: TRBV7-9
J gene: TRBJ2-7
clone size: .
CDR3 protein: CASSLGSKGSYEQYF
CDR3 DNA: TGTGCCAGCAGCTTAGGAAGCAAGGGAAGCTACGAGCAGTACTTC

D gene: .
V gene: TRBV11-2
J gene: TRBJ2-1
clone size: .
CDR3 protein: CASSFRLVSYNEQFF
CDR3 DNA: TGTGCCAGCAGTTTCAGACTAGTTTCATACAATGAGCAGTTCTTC

D gene: .
V gene: TRBV7-3
J gene: TRBJ2-7
clone size: once
CDR3 protein: CASSLSGDSYEQYF
CDR3 DNA: TGTGCCAGCAGCTTAAGCGGAGACTCCTACGAGCAGTACTTC

D gene: .
V gene: TRBV28
J gene: TRBJ2-7
clone size: .
CDR3 protein: CASSAHQVHEQYF
CDR3 DNA: TGTGCCAGCAGTGCCCATCAGGTCCACGAGCAGTACTTC

D gene: .
V gene: TRBV28
J gene: TRBJ1-3
clone size: .
CDR3 protein: CASGRAGNTIYF
CDR3 DNA: TGTGCCAGCGGGAGAGCTGGAAACACCATATATTTT

D gene: TRBD1
V gene: TRBV7-3
J gene: TRBJ2-2
clone size: .
CDR3 protein: CASSFDRGGTGELFF
CDR3 DNA: TGTGCCAGCAGCTTCGACAGGGGAGGCACCGGGGAGCTGTTTTTT

D gene: .
V gene: TRBV29-1
J gene: TRBJ2-7
clone size: .
CDR3 protein: CSVVPGLDGGNEQYF
CDR3 DNA: TGCAGCGTTGTTCCGGGGTTGGATGGGGGGAACGAGCAGTACTTC

D gene: .
V gene: TRBV25-1
J gene: TRBJ2-1
clone size: once
CDR3 protein: CASSDSRWSSYNEQFF
CDR3 DNA: TGTGCCAGCAGTGACTCCCGGTGGAGCTCCTACAATGAGCAGTTCTTC

D gene: .
V gene: TRBV19
J gene: TRBJ2-5
clone size: .
CDR3 protein: CASRAQGGRETQYF
CDR3 DNA: TGTGCCAGTAGAGCACAGGGAGGACGGGAGACCCAGTACTTC

D gene: .
V gene: TRBV7-9
J gene: TRBJ1-2
clone size: .
CDR3 protein: CASSLERGPSGYTF
CDR3 DNA: TGTGCCAGCAGCTTAGAACGGGGGCCCTCTGGCTACACCTTC

D gene: .
V gene: TRBV11-3
J gene: TRBJ2-7
clone size: .
CDR3 protein: CASSLGGLDEQYF
CDR3 DNA: TGTGCCAGCAGCTTAGGAGGCCTCGACGAGCAGTACTTC

D gene: .
V gene: TRBV18
J gene: TRBJ1-1
clone size: .
CDR3 protein: CASSPEGGRNTEAFF
CDR3 DNA: TGTGCCAGCTCACCAGAGGGGGGCAGGAACACTGAAGCTTTCTTT

D gene: TRBD2
V gene: TRBV2
J gene: TRBJ2-1
clone size: .
CDR3 protein: CASSLGTSGVNEQFF
CDR3 DNA: TGTGCCAGCAGTCTCGGGACTAGCGGGGTGAATGAGCAGTTCTTC

D gene: TRBD2
V gene: TRBV4-1
J gene: TRBJ2-3
clone size: .
CDR3 protein: CASSQFSGGTTDTQYF
CDR3 DNA: TGCGCCAGCAGCCAATTTAGCGGGGGGACCACAGATACGCAGTATTTT

D gene: .
V gene: TRBV14
J gene: TRBJ1-5
clone size: .
CDR3 protein: CASSQSNQPQHF
CDR3 DNA: TGTGCCAGCAGCCAAAGCAATCAGCCCCAGCATTTT

D gene: TRBD1
V gene: TRBV28
J gene: TRBJ1-1
clone size: once
CDR3 protein: CASSSTGGRTEAFF
CDR3 DNA: TGTGCCAGCAGCTCGACAGGGGGCCGAACTGAAGCTTTCTTT

D gene: TRBD1
V gene: TRBV5-1
J gene: TRBJ2-2
clone size: .
CDR3 protein: CASSSGDRAVELFF
CDR3 DNA: TGCGCCAGCAGCTCGGGTGACAGGGCTGTGGAGCTGTTTTTT

D gene: .
V gene: TRBV4-3
J gene: TRBJ2-2
clone size: .
CDR3 protein: CASSQQPATTDTGELFF
CDR3 DNA: TGCGCCAGCAGCCAACAACCGGCGACTACAGACACCGGGGAGCTGTTTTTT

D gene: TRBD1
V gene: TRBV7-9
J gene: TRBJ1-1
clone size: .
CDR3 protein: CASSQQQGDTEAFF
CDR3 DNA: TGTGCCAGCAGCCAGCAACAGGGGGACACTGAAGCTTTCTTT

D gene: .
V gene: TRBV28
J gene: TRBJ2-1
clone size: .
CDR3 protein: CASIRNRARSYNEQFF
CDR3 DNA: TGTGCCAGCATTAGAAACCGGGCCCGGAGTTACAATGAGCAGTTCTTC

D gene: .
V gene: TRBV18
J gene: TRBJ2-1
clone size: .
CDR3 protein: CASSPPGGAAYFF
CDR3 DNA: TGTGCCAGCTCACCACCTGGGGGGGCCGCTTATTTCTTC

D gene: .
V gene: TRBV6-1
J gene: TRBJ1-5
clone size: few
CDR3 protein: CASSGGPTSSNQPQHF
CDR3 DNA: TGTGCCAGCAGTGGAGGGCCGACCAGTTCCAATCAGCCCCAGCATTTT

D gene: .
V gene: TRBV11-1
J gene: TRBJ2-3
clone size: once
CDR3 protein: CASSRDRRSTDTQYF
CDR3 DNA: TGTGCCAGCAGCCGAGACAGGCGGAGCACAGATACGCAGTATTTT

D gene: .
V gene: TRBV18
J gene: TRBJ2-1
clone size: .
CDR3 protein: CASSPKTYYNEQFF
CDR3 DNA: TGTGCCAGCTCACCTAAGACTTATTACAATGAGCAGTTCTTC